Listed here are 17 T cell receptor beta chains from one sample, sequenced in a study of cytomegalovirus exposure and HLA in healthy donors. Vbeta (60) and Jbeta (13) primers were used in the PCR. Generated by immunoSEQ multiplex PCR, the TCRdb table keeps only in-frame clones and is missing some. Here the sample spans about 140,000 clones, roughly four fifths being singletons. Material: PBMCs. The receptors derive from a man aged 25-45 years in good health and CMV-seronegative.

Details on this clone: One end of the junction varies from germline; a read error may be responsible. The V and J genes are TRBV28 and TRBJ1-4; 7 bases fit TRBD1. Germline values: CDR1 MDHEN, CDR2 SYDVKM. CDR3 size: 16 residues. In nucleotides, the CDR3 is TGTGCCAGCAGCGGGGCCAACAGGGGTCCTAATGAAGAACTGTTTTTT. It encodes CASSGANRGPNEELFF.

CDR3 loop: CASSLRQGNNEKLFF. CDR3 DNA: TGTGCCAGCAGCTTGCGACAGGGGAATAATGAAAAACTGTTTTTT. This chain joins TRBV5-4 and TRBJ1-4; 8 bases are shared with TRBD1. The CDR3 loop spans 15 amino acids. Per germline, CDR1 SGHNT and CDR2 YYREEE (reference sequence). V lost 1 base and J lost 4; bases outside the gene matches: 3.

The V call is TRBV5-4, the J call TRBJ1-1; D might be TRBD1 (5 bases). Trimming stripped 0 bases from V and 6 bases from J, with 9 bases between. CDR3 size: 13 residues. Germline CDR1 is SGHNT and CDR2 is YYREEE (reference sequence). CDR3 residues: CASSLVGGAEAFF. CDR3 DNA sequence: TGTGCCAGCAGCTTGGTTGGGGGGGCTGAAGCTTTCTTT.

The chain carries TRBV11-2 and TRBJ1-3; 7 bases align to TRBD1. Per germline, CDR1 SGHAT and CDR2 FQNNGV. There are 16 residues in the CDR3. V gave up 4 bases and J gave up 1 base; unmatched junction bases: 7. CDR3 nucleotide sequence: TGTGCCAGCAGCTCTAATCCGACAGGGTCTGGAAACACCATATATTTT. This encodes CASSSNPTGSGNTIYF. Complete variable domain (other parts from reference TRBV11-2 and TRBJ1-3): EAGVAQSPRYKIIEKRQSVAFWCNPISGHATLYWYQQILGQGPKLLIQFQNNGVVDDSQLPKDRFSAERLKGVDSTLKIQPAKLEDSAVYLCASSSNPTGSGNTIYFGEGSWLTVV.

This chain uses TRBV6-6 with TRBJ2-5; 9 positions agree with TRBD1. TRBJ2-7 matches the DNA end more closely, so the J call is doubtful. This CDR3 contains 13 residues. Germline CDR1 and CDR2: MNHNY and SVGAGI (reference sequence). CDR3 sequence (DNA): TGTGCCAGCCTCAGGGACAGGGCAAGCGAGCAGTACTTC. Translated, it gives CASLRDRASEQYF.

The V gene is TRBV7-9, the J gene TRBJ1-5; TRBD1 matches 7 bases. CDR3 length: 15 residues. Germline loops: CDR1 SEHNR, CDR2 FQNEAQ (reference sequence). J was trimmed by 3 bases and V by 5 bases; bases with no gene match: 7. This chain's CDR3 is CASSPLGTVNQPQHF. CDR3 nucleotide sequence: TGTGCCAGCAGCCCCCTCGGGACAGTCAATCAGCCCCAGCATTTT.

This chain joins TRBV19 and TRBJ2-7; D is unclear. CDR1 and CDR2 from the germline V gene are LNHDA and SQIVND (reference sequence). V was cut by 6 bases and J by 4 bases, with 19 bases left in between. The CDR3 contains 15 residues. The CDR3 coding sequence is TGTGCCAGTAGCCCCAGAGGTTCGTTGGTGTACGAGCAGTACTTC. Protein: CASSPRGSLVYEQYF.

This chain connects TRBV9 to TRBJ2-5; the match to TRBD1 covers 7 bases. V lost 6 bases, J lost 1 base, and 6 bases stayed unmatched. Germline V gene lookup returns CDR1 SGDLS and CDR2 YYNGEE. CDR3 size: 14 residues. CDR3: CASNLGQSQETQYF. The CDR3 coding sequence is TGTGCCAGCAACCTGGGACAGAGCCAAGAGACCCAGTACTTC.

The chain combines TRBV9 with TRBJ1-1, with TRBD1 as a possible D gene (6 bases). V was cut by 3 bases and J by 0 bases, with 9 bases left in between. CDR3 length: 14 amino acids. Germline V lookup: CDR1 SGDLS, CDR2 YYNGEE. The CDR3 spells CASSEDSMNTEAFF. The CDR3 DNA reads TGTGCCAGCAGCGAGGACAGTATGAACACTGAAGCTTTCTTT.

Only a few counts were recorded for this clone. This chain connects TRBV11-2 to TRBJ1-2; TRBD1 matches at 10 bases. Germline trimming cut 6 bases from V and 8 bases from J; bases unmatched to any gene: 15. Germline assignment: CDR1 SGHAT and CDR2 FQNNGV. This CDR3 contains 16 residues. Here the CDR3 DNA reads TGTGCCAGCAGACTAACGACAGGGGGCGTCCCCCGAGGCTACACCTTC. This translates into CASRLTTGGVPRGYTF.

V is TRBV2 and J is TRBJ2-1, with D possibly matching TRBD2 (6 bases). Trimming stripped 5 bases from V and 1 base from J, with 12 bases between. CDR3 length equals 15 residues. Germline CDR1 is SNHLY and CDR2 is FYNNEI. CDR3 residues: CASSPGGSSYNEQFF. In nucleotides, the CDR3 is TGTGCCAGCAGTCCCGGGGGTTCTTCCTACAATGAGCAGTTCTTC.

The rearrangement uses TRBV5-1 and TRBJ2-5, with D possibly being TRBD2 (5 bases). The ends were cut back, 3 bases at V and 7 bases at J, with 10 bases in the middle. Germline V lookup: CDR1 SGHRS, CDR2 YFSETQ. CDR3 length equals 12 residues. CDR3: CASSSEGPTQYF. Written as DNA, the CDR3 is TGCGCCAGCAGCTCCGAGGGTCCGACCCAGTACTTC.

The rearrangement links TRBV5-1 to TRBJ2-1; TRBD2 is a possible D gene (5 bases). With 4 bases removed from V and 3 bases from J, the gap between germline ends came to 20 bases. CDR1 is SGHRS and CDR2 is YFSETQ in the germline V gene. This CDR3 has 17 residues. CDR3 residues: CASSVGISGSGYNEQFF. CDR3 sequence (DNA): TGCGCCAGCAGCGTTGGTATCTCGGGAAGTGGCTACAATGAGCAGTTCTTC.

The table lists this clone with a count of one. The chain carries TRBV7-8 and TRBJ2-7; 11 bases align to TRBD2. CDR1 and CDR2 (germline): SGHVS, FQNEAQ. Unmatched junction bases numbered 2, after V lost 2 bases and J lost 2 bases. This CDR3 contains 15 residues. CDR3 amino acids: CASSLTSGRTYEQYF. For the CDR3, the DNA is TGTGCCAGCAGCTTAACTAGCGGGAGAACCTACGAGCAGTACTTC.

Only a few counts were recorded for this clone. J is TRBJ1-3 and V is TRBV9; D perhaps matches TRBD1 (5 bases). Deletions cut 2 bases from V and 4 bases from J, with 7 bases between. The CDR3 covers 13 residues. Looked up from germline, CDR1 is SGDLS and CDR2 is YYNGEE. The CDR3 loop reads CASSVTVGNTIYF. In DNA, the CDR3 is TGTGCCAGCAGCGTGACAGTAGGAAACACCATATATTTT.

This clone was counted only a few times. The chain has TRBV27 and TRBJ2-1, with D perhaps TRBD1 (6 bases). Between the trimmed V and J ends, which lost 3 bases and 3 bases, there was a span of 15 bases. The CDR3 has 16 residues. Germline assignment: CDR1 MNHEY and CDR2 SMNVEV (reference sequence). CDR3 bases: TGTGCCAGCAGTTTGGGGGCAGAACCTTTCTACAATGAGCAGTTCTTC. Protein product: CASSLGAEPFYNEQFF.

This chain uses TRBV5-1 with TRBJ1-6; 7 nucleotides line up with TRBD1. From germline, CDR1 is SGHRS and CDR2 YFSETQ. This CDR3 region has 16 residues. Trimming removed 7 bases from V and 6 bases from J; junction bases left unmatched: 13. The CDR3 DNA sequence: TGCGCCAGCTCTGAAGGGGGCACTGCCCTTAATTCACCCCTCCACTTT. It yields the protein CASSEGGTALNSPLHF.